The 10 T cell receptor beta chains presented below share a single source sample, sequenced in a study of blood T cell repertoires in COVID-19. Here immunoSEQ multiplex PCR was the method, and the copy in TCRdb shows in-frame clones only, minus some. Of some 230,000 clones in the sample, 84% were seen once. The specimen sequenced was peripheral blood. The receptors were gathered from a woman aged 55-75 years who had recovered from COVID-19.

The genes are TRBV19 and TRBJ1-2, with D possibly TRBD1 on 5 matching bases. Germline V gives CDR1 LNHDA, CDR2 SQIVND (reference sequence). Trimming took 0 bases from V and 0 from J, leaving 11 bases between them. The CDR3 runs to 16 residues. CDR3 region: CASSIEGQGSNYGYTF. The CDR3 DNA follows: TGTGCCAGTAGTATAGAAGGCCAGGGATCTAACTATGGCTACACCTTC.

The chain uses TRBV6-4 and TRBJ2-2; D is undetermined. Germline values: CDR1 MRHNA, CDR2 SNTAGT. V lost 6 bases and J 1 base, leaving 12 bases between the germline ends. CDR3 length equals 15 residues. The CDR3 DNA reads TGTGCCAGCAGAAGTACACAGAAGAACACCGGGGAGCTGTTTTTT. Translated: CASRSTQKNTGELFF.

The V call is TRBV19, the J call TRBJ1-1, with 7 bases aligning to TRBD1. The germline V gene has CDR1 LNHDA and CDR2 SQIVND (reference sequence). The V gene end was trimmed by 6 bases and the J gene end by 5 bases; junction bases not matched to a gene: 3. The CDR3 runs to 12 residues. CDR3 sequence reads: CASRRQGTEAFF. The CDR3 DNA reads TGTGCCAGTAGACGACAGGGAACTGAAGCTTTCTTT.

The chain employs TRBV27 and TRBJ2-7; 7 bases fit TRBD2. In germline, CDR1 is MNHEY, CDR2 SMNVEV (reference sequence). CDR3 length equals 14 residues. Losses at the gene ends were 2 bases for V and 5 bases for J; bases not matched to a gene: 6. CDR3 bases: TGTGCCAGCAGTTTACCGGGAGGCCAGAACGAGCAGTACTTC. Encoded protein: CASSLPGGQNEQYF.

V usage is TRBV7-2 and J usage is TRBJ1-2, with 8 bases aligning to TRBD1. CDR3 length: 15 residues. Germline values: CDR1 SGHTA, CDR2 FQGNSA. With 4 bases clipped from V and 3 bases from J, the junction kept 7 bases outside the gene matches. CDR3 protein: CASSSPGQGDYGYTF. The CDR3 DNA is TGTGCCAGCAGCTCCCCTGGACAGGGTGACTATGGCTACACCTTC.

This sequence joins TRBV11-3 and TRBJ2-1, with 12 positions matching TRBD2. V was clipped by 8 bases and J by 9 bases; unmatched bases: 14. The CDR3 consists of 16 residues. Germline V gene sequence: CDR1 SGHNT, CDR2 YENEEA. CDR3 DNA: TGTGCCAGCCCTGCGGCGCTAGCGGGGGGGCGTGTTGAGCAGTTCTTC. It is translated as CASPAALAGGRVEQFF.

The gene calls are TRBV19 and TRBJ1-2; tentative D call: TRBD1 (5 bases). The germline V gene encodes CDR1 LNHDA and CDR2 SQIVND (reference sequence). The CDR3 length is 16 residues. The V end lost 7 bases, the J end lost 8 bases, and 26 bases lay between the germline ends. The CDR3 DNA sequence: TGTGCCAGTACTCCCTGGGGGGACCTTCGCCCCGGGGGCTACACCTTC. This encodes CASTPWGDLRPGGYTF.

This chain joins TRBV18 and TRBJ2-5; a possible D gene is TRBD1 (5 bases). CDR1 is KGHSH, CDR2 LQKENI, per germline. Trimming shortened V by 0 bases and J by 5 bases, and 13 bases separated the two germline ends. CDR3 length: 15 residues. The CDR3 spells CASSPPPQGFETQYF. The CDR3 DNA is TGTGCCAGCTCACCACCGCCTCAGGGATTTGAGACCCAGTACTTC.

The V gene is TRBV5-1, the J gene TRBJ1-4; 11 bases agree with TRBD1. Germline lookup yields CDR1 SGHRS and CDR2 YFSETQ. The CDR3 contains 16 residues. V trimming: 4 bases; J trimming: 7 bases; junction bases outside the gene matches: 9. CDR3 bases: TGCGCCAGCAGCCTCGGACAGGGGGCGCTTGCTGAAAAACTGTTTTTT. Translation gives CASSLGQGALAEKLFF.

The genes are TRBV11-2 and TRBJ2-3; 12 bases agree with TRBD2. Looked up from germline, CDR1 is SGHAT and CDR2 is FQNNGV. Trimming removed 5 bases from V and 4 bases from J; junction bases left unmatched: 10. This CDR3 region has 17 residues. This CDR3 reads CASSIRASGGAADTQYF. CDR3 coding DNA: TGTGCCAGCAGCATACGCGCTAGCGGGGGGGCGGCAGATACGCAGTATTTT. The full variable domain, in which reference TRBV11-2 and TRBJ2-3 provide the parts outside the CDR3, is EAGVAQSPRYKIIEKRQSVAFWCNPISGHATLYWYQQILGQGPKLLIQFQNNGVVDDSQLPKDRFSAERLKGVDSTLKIQPAKLEDSAVYLCASSIRASGGAADTQYFGPGTRLTVL.